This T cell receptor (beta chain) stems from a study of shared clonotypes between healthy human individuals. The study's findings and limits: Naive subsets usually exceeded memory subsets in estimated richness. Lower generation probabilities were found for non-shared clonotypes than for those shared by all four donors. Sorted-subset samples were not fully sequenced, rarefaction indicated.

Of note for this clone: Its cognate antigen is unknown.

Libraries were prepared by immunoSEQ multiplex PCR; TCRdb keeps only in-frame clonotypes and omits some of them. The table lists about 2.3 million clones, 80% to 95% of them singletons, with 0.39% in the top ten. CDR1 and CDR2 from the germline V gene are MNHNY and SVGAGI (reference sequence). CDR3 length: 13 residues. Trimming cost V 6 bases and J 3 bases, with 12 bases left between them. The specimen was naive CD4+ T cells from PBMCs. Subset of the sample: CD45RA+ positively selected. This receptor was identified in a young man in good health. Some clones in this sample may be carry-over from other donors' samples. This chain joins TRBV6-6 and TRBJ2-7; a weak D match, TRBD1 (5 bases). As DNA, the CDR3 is TGTGCCAGCAGAAAGGGCAGGGACTACGAGCAGTACTTC. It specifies CASRKGRDYEQYF.